The rows below give T cell receptor beta chains drawn from one sample of a study of shared clonotypes between healthy human individuals. Clones were sequenced by immunoSEQ multiplex PCR, and TCRdb holds only the in-frame ones, with some missing. The data hold about 2 million clones, with over 85% observed a single time. Sequenced: naive CD8+ T cells sorted from blood. The source of these receptors is a man aged 18 to 29 in good health. Both conserved end residues are part of each CDR3. Size is stated for part of the rows, as once, few or many counts, or as a class when the clone is expanded.

CDR3 protein: CASTLNGELFF
clone size: -
J gene: TRBJ2-2
V gene: TRBV19

CDR3 protein: CAWSEGNEQFF
clone size: once
J gene: TRBJ2-1
V gene: TRBV30

CDR3 protein: CASSLDIGGARGYTF
clone size: -
J gene: TRBJ1-2
V gene: TRBV5-4

CDR3 protein: CASSLTGTNTGELFF
clone size: -
J gene: TRBJ2-2
V gene: TRBV6-1

CDR3 protein: CASSPNPLREQYF
clone size: -
J gene: TRBJ2-7
V gene: TRBV19

CDR3 protein: CASSSVSTNEKLFF
clone size: -
J gene: TRBJ1-4
V gene: TRBV6-5

CDR3 protein: CASSQGWASTDTQYF
clone size: -
J gene: TRBJ2-3
V gene: TRBV14

CDR3 protein: CASSQAAGSSYEQYF
clone size: -
J gene: TRBJ2-7
V gene: TRBV14

CDR3 protein: CASSQLQGAGEKLFF
clone size: -
J gene: TRBJ1-4
V gene: TRBV6-6

CDR3 protein: CASSLWSSSSYNSPLHF
clone size: -
J gene: TRBJ1-6
V gene: TRBV7-9

CDR3 protein: CASSLSTSGGYEQYF
clone size: -
J gene: TRBJ2-7
V gene: TRBV27